The sequence of this TCR beta chain was determined in a study of cytomegalovirus exposure and HLA in healthy donors. Points from the study as a whole: There was a cluster of highly shared sequence variants that was likely a sequencing artifact.

Details on this clone: Its antigen is not known.

Primers: 60 Vbeta forward and 13 Jbeta reverse. Clones were sequenced by immunoSEQ multiplex PCR, and TCRdb holds only the in-frame ones, with some missing. This table holds about 130,000 clones, around 73% found once. Sequenced: PBMCs. This TCR derives from a female donor in good health and CMV-seronegative.

The CDR3 DNA follows: TGTGCCAGTAGTATTATGGGGTCTAGCGGGAGGAATGAGCAGTTCTTC. Its translation is CASSIMGSSGRNEQFF. This sequence joins TRBV19 and TRBJ2-1; 11 nucleotides line up with TRBD2. This CDR3 has 16 residues. Unmatched junction bases numbered 8, after V lost 3 bases and J lost 7 bases. Germline V CDR1 and CDR2: LNHDA, SQIVND (reference sequence). The complete variable domain, with remaining parts taken from reference TRBV19 and TRBJ2-1, reads DGGITQSPKYLFRKEGQNVTLSCEQNLNHDAMYWYRQDPGQGLRLIYYSQIVNDFQKGDIAEGYSVSREKKESFPLTVTSAQKNPTAFYLCASSIMGSSGRNEQFFGPGTRLTVL.